This T cell receptor beta chain was profiled in a study of blood T cell repertoires in COVID-19. Background on the study: Some COVID-19 samples were acute and others convalescent; all came from the United States, Italy and Spain. In each case, the material was cDNA or gDNA derived from T cells, B-cell-depleted T cells, or PBMCs.

Per the authors' pipeline: Amplification from reference gene primers served as the basis for estimated nucleated cell counts. The method was immunoSEQ multiplex PCR; TCRdb's version includes in-frame clones alone and lacks a portion of them. That table supplies the V and J calls and clone size; D and trimming were determined from the DNA. The data contain a few hundred thousand clones, around 88% of them singletons. This clone was seen only once. V trimming: 4 bases; J trimming: 2 bases; junction bases outside the gene matches: 3. This CDR3 comprises 14 residues. The germline V gene encodes CDR1 SGHVS and CDR2 FQNEAQ.

Sequenced sample: peripheral blood. The chain recombines TRBV7-8 with TRBJ2-7; 9 nucleotides align to TRBD1. This receptor was obtained from a man aged 50-59 years with active or convalescent COVID-19. The CDR3 protein is CASSSRDRAYEQYF. CDR3 nucleotides: TGTGCCAGCAGCTCAAGGGACAGGGCCTACGAGCAGTACTTC.